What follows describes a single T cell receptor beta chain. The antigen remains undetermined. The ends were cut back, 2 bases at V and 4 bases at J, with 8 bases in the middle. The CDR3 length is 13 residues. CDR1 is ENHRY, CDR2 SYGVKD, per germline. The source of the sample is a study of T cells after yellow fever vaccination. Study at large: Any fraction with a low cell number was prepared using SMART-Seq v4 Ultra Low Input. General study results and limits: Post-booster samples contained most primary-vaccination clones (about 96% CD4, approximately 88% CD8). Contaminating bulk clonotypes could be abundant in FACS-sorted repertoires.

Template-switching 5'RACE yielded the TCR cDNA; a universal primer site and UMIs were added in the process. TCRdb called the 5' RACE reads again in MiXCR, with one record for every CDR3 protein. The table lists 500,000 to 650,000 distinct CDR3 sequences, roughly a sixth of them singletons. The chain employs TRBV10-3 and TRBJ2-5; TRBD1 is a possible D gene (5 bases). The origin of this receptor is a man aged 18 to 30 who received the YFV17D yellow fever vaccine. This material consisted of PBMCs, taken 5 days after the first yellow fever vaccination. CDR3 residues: CAISEQGLETQYF. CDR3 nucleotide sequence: TGTGCCATCAGTGAGCAGGGTCTAGAGACCCAGTACTTC.